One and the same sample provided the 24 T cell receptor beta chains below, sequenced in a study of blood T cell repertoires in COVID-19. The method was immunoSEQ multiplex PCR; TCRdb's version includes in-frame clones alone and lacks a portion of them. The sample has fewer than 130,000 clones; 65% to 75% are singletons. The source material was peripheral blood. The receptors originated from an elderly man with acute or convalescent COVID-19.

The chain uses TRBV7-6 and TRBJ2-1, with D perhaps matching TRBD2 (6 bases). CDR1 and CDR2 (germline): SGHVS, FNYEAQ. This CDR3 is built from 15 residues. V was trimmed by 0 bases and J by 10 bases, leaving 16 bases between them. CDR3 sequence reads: CASSLATGTPGEQFF. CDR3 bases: TGTGCCAGCAGCTTAGCGACCGGGACTCCTGGGGAGCAGTTCTTC.

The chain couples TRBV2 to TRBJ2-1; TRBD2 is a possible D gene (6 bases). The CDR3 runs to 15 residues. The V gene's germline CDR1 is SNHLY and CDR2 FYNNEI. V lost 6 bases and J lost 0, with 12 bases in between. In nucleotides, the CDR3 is TGTGCCAGCAGGGGACTGCGAAGCTCCTACAATGAGCAGTTCTTC. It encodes CASRGLRSSYNEQFF.

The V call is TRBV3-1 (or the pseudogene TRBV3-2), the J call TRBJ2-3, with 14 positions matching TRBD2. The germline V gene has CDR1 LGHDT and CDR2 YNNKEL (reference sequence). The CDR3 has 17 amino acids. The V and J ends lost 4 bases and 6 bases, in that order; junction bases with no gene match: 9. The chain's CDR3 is CASSLPGTSGSRDTQYF. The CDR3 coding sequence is TGTGCCAGCAGCCTTCCCGGGACTAGCGGGAGTCGGGATACGCAGTATTTT.

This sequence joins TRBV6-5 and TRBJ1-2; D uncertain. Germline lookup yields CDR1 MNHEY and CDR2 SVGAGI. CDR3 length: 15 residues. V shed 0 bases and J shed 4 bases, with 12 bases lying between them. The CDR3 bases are TGTGCCAGCAGTTACTCCGAGGGAACCCCCTATGGCTACACCTTC. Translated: CASSYSEGTPYGYTF.

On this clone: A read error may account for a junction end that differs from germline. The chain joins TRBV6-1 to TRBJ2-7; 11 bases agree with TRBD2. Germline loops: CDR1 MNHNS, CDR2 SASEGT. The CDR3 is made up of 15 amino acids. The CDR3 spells CASSEDGTSGFEQYF. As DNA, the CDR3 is TGTGCCAGCAGCGAAGATGGGACTAGCGGATTTGAGCAGTACTTC.

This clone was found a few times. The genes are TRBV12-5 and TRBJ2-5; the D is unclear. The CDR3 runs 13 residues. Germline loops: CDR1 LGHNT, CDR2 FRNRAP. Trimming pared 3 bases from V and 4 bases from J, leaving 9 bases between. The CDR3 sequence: CASGFNSGETQYF. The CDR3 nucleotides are TGTGCTAGTGGTTTTAACAGTGGAGAGACCCAGTACTTC.

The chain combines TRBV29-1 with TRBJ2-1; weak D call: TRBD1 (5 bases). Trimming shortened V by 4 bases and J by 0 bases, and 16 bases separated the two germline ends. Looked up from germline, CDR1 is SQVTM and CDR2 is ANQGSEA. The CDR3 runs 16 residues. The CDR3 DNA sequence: TGCAGCGTTGGACAGCTCACATCTAGCTCCTACAATGAGCAGTTCTTC. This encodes CSVGQLTSSSYNEQFF.

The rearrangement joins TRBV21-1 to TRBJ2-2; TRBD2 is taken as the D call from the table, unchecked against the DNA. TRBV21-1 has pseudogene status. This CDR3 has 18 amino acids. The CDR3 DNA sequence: TGTGCCAGCACCGATGAAGGACTAGCGGGAGTAATAGACCGGGGAGCTGTTTTT. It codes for CASTDEGLAGVIDRGAVF.

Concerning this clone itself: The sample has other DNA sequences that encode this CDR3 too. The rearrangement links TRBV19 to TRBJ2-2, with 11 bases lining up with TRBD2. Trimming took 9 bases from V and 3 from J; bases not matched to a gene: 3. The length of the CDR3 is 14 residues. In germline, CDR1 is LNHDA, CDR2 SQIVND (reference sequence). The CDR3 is CASRGLADTGELFF. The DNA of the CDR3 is TGTGCCAGCCGGGGACTAGCGGACACCGGGGAGCTGTTTTTT.

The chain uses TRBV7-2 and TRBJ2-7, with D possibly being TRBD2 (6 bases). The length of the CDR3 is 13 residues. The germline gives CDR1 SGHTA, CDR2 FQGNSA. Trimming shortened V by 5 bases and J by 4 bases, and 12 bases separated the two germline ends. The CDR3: CASSPTGGYEQYF. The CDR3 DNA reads TGTGCCAGCAGCCCGACTGGGGGGTACGAGCAGTACTTC. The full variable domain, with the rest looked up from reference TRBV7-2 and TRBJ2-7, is GAGVSQSPSNKVTEKGKDVELRCDPISGHTALYWYRQSLGQGLEFLIYFQGNSAPDKSGLPSDRFSAERTGGSVSTLTIQRTQQEDSAVYLCASSPTGGYEQYFGPGTRLTVT.

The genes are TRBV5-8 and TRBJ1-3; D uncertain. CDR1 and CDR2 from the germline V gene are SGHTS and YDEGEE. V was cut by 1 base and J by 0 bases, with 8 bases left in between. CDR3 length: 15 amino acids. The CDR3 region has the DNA TGTGCCAGCAGCTTGATCCGGGGCTCTGGAAACACCATATATTTT. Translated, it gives CASSLIRGSGNTIYF.

Written as DNA, the CDR3 is TGTGCCAGCAGTCGGGAGGCCTACGAGCAGTACTTC. Protein sequence: CASSREAYEQYF. This chain links TRBV27 with TRBJ2-7; 7 positions agree with TRBD2. Germline CDR1 is MNHEY and CDR2 is SMNVEV (reference sequence). Germline trimming cut 5 bases from V and 2 bases from J; bases unmatched to any gene: 0. The CDR3 has 12 residues.

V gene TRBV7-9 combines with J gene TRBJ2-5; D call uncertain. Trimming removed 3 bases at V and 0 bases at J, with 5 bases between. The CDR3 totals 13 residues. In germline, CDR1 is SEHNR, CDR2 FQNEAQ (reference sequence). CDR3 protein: CASSFTHQETQYF. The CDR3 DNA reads TGTGCCAGCAGCTTCACACACCAAGAGACCCAGTACTTC.

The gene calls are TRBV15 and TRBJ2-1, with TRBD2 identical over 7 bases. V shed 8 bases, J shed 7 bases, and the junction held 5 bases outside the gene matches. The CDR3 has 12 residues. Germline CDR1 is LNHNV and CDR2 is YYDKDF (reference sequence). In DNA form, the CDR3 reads TGTGCCACCGAGGGACTACTAAATGAGCAGTTCTTC. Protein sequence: CATEGLLNEQFF.

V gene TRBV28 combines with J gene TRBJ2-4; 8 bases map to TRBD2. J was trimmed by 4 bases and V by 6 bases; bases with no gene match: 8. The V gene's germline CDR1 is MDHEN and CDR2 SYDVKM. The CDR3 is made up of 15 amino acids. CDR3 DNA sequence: TGTGCCAGCAGCTCTCCGGGAGGGTCTAAAAACATTCAGTACTTC. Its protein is CASSSPGGSKNIQYF.

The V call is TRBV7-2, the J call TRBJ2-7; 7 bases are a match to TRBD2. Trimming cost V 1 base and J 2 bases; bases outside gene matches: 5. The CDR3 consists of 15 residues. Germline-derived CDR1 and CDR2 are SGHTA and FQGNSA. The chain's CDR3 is CASSLVGRPTYEQYF. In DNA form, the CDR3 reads TGTGCCAGCAGCTTAGTCGGGAGGCCTACCTACGAGCAGTACTTC.

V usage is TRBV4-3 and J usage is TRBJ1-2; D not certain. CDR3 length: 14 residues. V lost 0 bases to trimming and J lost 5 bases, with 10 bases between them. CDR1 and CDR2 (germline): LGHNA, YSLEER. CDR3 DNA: TGCGCCAGCAGCCAAGAGGCTCGAGGGTATGGCTACACCTTC. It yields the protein CASSQEARGYGYTF.

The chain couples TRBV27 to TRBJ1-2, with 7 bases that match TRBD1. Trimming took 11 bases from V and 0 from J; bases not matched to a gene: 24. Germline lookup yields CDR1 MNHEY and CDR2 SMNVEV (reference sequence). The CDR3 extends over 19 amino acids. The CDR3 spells CAGSPGQSILFAPNYGYTF. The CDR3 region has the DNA TGTGCCGGAAGTCCGGGACAGTCAATTCTCTTCGCCCCTAACTATGGCTACACCTTC.

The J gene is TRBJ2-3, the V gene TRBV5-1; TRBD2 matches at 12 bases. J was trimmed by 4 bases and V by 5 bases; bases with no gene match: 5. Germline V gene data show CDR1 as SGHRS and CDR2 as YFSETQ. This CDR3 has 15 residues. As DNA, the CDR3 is TGCGCCAGCAGTACTAGCGGGAGGTTGTCAGATACGCAGTATTTT. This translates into CASSTSGRLSDTQYF.

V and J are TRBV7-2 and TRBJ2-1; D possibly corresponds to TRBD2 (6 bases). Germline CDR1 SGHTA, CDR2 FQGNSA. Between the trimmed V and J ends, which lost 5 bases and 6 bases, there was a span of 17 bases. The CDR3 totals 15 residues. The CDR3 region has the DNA TGTGCCAGCAGCCCCGACGGGGCTAGCGTCAATGAGCAGTTCTTC. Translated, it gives CASSPDGASVNEQFF.

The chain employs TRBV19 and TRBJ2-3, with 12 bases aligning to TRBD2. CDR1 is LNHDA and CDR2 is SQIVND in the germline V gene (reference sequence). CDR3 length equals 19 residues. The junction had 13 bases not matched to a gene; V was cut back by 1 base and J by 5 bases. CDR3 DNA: TGTGCCAGTAGTATAGGCCCCCGCGGACTAGCGGGAAGGAGAGATACGCAGTATTTT. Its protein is CASSIGPRGLAGRRDTQYF.

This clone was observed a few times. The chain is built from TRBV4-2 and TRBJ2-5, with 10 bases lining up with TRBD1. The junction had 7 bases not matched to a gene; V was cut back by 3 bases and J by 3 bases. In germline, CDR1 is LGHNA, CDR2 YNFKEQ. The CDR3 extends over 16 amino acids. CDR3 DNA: TGTGCCAGCAGCCACCCCGGGACAGGGGCCAAAGAGACCCAGTACTTC. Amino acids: CASSHPGTGAKETQYF.

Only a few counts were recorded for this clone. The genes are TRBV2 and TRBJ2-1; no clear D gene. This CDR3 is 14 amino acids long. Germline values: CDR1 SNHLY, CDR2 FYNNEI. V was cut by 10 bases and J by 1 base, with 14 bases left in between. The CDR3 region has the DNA TGTGCCACCTCGATTATTGCGTCCTACAATGAGCAGTTCTTC. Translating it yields CATSIIASYNEQFF.

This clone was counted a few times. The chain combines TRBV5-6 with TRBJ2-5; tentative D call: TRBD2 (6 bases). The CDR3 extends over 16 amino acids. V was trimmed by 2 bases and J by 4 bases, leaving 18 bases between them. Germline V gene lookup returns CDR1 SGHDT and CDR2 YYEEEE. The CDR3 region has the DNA TGTGCCAGCAGCTTAAGTCTTGGAGGGAGCAGAGAGACCCAGTACTTC. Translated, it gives CASSLSLGGSRETQYF.